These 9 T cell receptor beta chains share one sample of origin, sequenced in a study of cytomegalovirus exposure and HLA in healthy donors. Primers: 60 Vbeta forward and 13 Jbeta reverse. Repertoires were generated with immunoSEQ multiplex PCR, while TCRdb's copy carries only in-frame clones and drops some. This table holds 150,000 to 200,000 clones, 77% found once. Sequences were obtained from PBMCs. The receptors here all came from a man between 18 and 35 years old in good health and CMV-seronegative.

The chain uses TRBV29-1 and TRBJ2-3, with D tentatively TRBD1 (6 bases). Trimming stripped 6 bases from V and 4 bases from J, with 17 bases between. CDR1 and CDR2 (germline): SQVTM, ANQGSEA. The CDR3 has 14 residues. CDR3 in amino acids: CSVEAGSGADTQYF. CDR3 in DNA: TGCAGCGTGGAGGCAGGGTCAGGGGCAGATACGCAGTATTTT.

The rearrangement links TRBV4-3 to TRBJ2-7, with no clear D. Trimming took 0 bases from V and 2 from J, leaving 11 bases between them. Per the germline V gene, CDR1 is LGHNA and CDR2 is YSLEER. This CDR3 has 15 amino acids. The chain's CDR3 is CASSQDLRSTYEQYF. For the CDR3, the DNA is TGCGCCAGCAGCCAAGATTTGAGGTCTACCTACGAGCAGTACTTC.

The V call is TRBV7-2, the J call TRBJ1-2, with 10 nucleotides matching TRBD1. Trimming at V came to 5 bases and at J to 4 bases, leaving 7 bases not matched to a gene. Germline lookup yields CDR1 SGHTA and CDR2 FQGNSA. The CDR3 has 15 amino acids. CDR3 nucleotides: TGTGCCAGCAGCCTGAACCGGGACAGGGGCTATGGCTACACCTTC. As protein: CASSLNRDRGYGYTF. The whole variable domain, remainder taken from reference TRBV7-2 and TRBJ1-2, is GAGVSQSPSNKVTEKGKDVELRCDPISGHTALYWYRQSLGQGLEFLIYFQGNSAPDKSGLPSDRFSAERTGGSVSTLTIQRTQQEDSAVYLCASSLNRDRGYGYTFGSGTRLTVV.

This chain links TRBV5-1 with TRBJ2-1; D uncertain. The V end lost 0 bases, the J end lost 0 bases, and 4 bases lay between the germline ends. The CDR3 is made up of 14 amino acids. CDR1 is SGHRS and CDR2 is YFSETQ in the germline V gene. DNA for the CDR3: TGCGCCAGCAGCTTGGGGGCCTCCTACAATGAGCAGTTCTTC. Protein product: CASSLGASYNEQFF.

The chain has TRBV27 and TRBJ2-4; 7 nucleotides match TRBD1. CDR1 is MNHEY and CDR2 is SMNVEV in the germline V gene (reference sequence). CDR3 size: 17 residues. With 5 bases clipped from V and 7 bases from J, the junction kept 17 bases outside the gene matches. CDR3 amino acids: CASSPRPARQGDNIQYF. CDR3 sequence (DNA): TGTGCCAGCAGTCCCCGCCCCGCCCGACAGGGTGACAACATTCAGTACTTC.

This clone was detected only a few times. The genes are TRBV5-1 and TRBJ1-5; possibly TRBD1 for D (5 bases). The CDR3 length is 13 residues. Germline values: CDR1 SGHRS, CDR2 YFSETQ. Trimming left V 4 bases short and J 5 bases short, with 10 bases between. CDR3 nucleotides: TGCGCCAGCAGCCCAGGGATAGATCAGCCCCAGCATTTT. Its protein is CASSPGIDQPQHF.

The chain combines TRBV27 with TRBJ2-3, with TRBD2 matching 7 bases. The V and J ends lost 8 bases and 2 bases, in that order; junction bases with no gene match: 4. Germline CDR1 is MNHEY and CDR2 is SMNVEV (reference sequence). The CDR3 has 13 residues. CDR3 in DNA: TGTGCCAGCGGAAGCGGGGTCACAGATACGCAGTATTTT. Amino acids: CASGSGVTDTQYF.

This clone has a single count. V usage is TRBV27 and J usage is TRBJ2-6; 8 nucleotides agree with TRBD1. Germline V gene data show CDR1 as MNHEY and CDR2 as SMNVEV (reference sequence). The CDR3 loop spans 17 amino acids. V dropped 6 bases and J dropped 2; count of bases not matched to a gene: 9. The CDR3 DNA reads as TGTGCCAGCAGGGACAGGGCAATTAAGGCTGGGGCCAACGTCCTGACTTTC. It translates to CASRDRAIKAGANVLTF.

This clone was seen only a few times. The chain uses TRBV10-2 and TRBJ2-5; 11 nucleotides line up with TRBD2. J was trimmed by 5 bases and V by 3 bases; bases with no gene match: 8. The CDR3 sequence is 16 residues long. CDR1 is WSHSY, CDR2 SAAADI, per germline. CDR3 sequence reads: CASSDGFTSGSETQYF. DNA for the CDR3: TGCGCCAGCAGTGATGGTTTCACTAGCGGGAGTGAGACCCAGTACTTC.